The 5 T cell receptor beta chains below were found in one sample sequenced in a study of T cell responses to AZD1222 COVID-19 vaccine. Data came from immunoSEQ multiplex PCR; TCRdb stores just in-frame clones and leaves some out. The sample has around 130,000 clones, about 94% seen once; the top ten hold around 7%. The sequences come from peripheral blood, collected on day 0 of AZD1222 vaccination. These receptors were obtained from an adult in good health.

The V call is TRBV5-5, the J call TRBJ1-1; D perhaps matches TRBD1 (6 bases). V was pared by 3 bases and J by 5 bases, with 20 bases between. This CDR3 spans 16 amino acids. Germline values: CDR1 SGHKS, CDR2 YYEKEE (reference sequence). The DNA of the CDR3 is TGTGCCAGCAGCTCCGACAGGCCCTTAGATCGGACTGAAGCTTTCTTT. Protein sequence: CASSSDRPLDRTEAFF.

A single count supports this clone. This chain uses TRBV27 with TRBJ2-1; D is possibly TRBD2 (5 bases). This CDR3 comprises 14 residues. V dropped 6 bases and J dropped 8 bases, with 17 bases sitting between them. Germline values: CDR1 MNHEY, CDR2 SMNVEV (reference sequence). The CDR3 DNA reads as TGTGCCAGCAGCTTTGGGCTAGCAGGCCATGAGCAGTTCTTC. Protein sequence: CASSFGLAGHEQFF.

The genes are TRBV18 and TRBJ2-2; no firm D call. Trimming stripped 2 bases from V and 6 bases from J, with 4 bases between. Per the germline V gene, CDR1 is KGHSH and CDR2 is LQKENI. This CDR3 has 12 amino acids. In DNA, the CDR3 is TGTGCCAGCTCACCAGGGGCCGGGGAGCTGTTTTTT. Translated, it gives CASSPGAGELFF.

The chain uses TRBV4-3 and TRBJ1-1; D is unclear. The V gene lost 0 bases and the J gene lost 0 bases, with 8 bases spanning the gap. Germline V gives CDR1 LGHNA, CDR2 YSLEER. This CDR3 is 15 amino acids long. The CDR3: CASSQESRMNTEAFF. Written as DNA, the CDR3 is TGCGCCAGCAGCCAAGAGTCGCGCATGAACACTGAAGCTTTCTTT.

This rearrangement joins TRBV30 to TRBJ2-3; D may match TRBD1 or TRBD2 (7 bases each). Per germline, CDR1 GTSNPN and CDR2 SVGIG (reference sequence). CDR3 size: 14 residues. V was pared by 7 bases and J by 4 bases, with 18 bases between. The CDR3: CALKSGGEADTQYF. The CDR3 coding sequence is TGTGCCTTGAAATCAGGGGGGGAGGCAGATACGCAGTATTTT.